A selection of T cell receptor beta chains follows, all from one sample in a study of cytomegalovirus exposure and HLA in healthy donors. Only in-frame clones appear in the TCRdb table, and some are missing; sequencing was by immunoSEQ multiplex PCR. The data hold about 170,000 clones, with 65% to 75% observed a single time. The sequenced material came from PBMCs. The source of these receptors is a girl aged 5 to 17 in good health and CMV-seronegative. Each CDR3 is given with its conserved first and last residue. The D gene is left open where the match is weak. Where a row states a size, it is once, few, many or the class of an expanded clone; other rows omit it.

>few|TRBV4-1|.|TRBJ2-3
TGCGCCAGCAGCCAAGATATCAGGACGCAGTATTTT
CASSQDIRTQYF
>few|TRBV7-8|TRBD1|TRBJ1-1
TGTGCCAGCAGCTTAGGAACAGGGGACGTCACTGAAGCTTTCTTT
CASSLGTGDVTEAFF
>once|TRBV14|.|TRBJ1-2
TGTGCCAGCAGCCAAGATCATGGAGCTAACTATGGCTACACCTTC
CASSQDHGANYGYTF
>.|TRBV6-1|.|TRBJ2-7
TGTGCCAGCAGTGAAGGGCCCTCGGGGTACTTC
CASSEGPSGYF
>once|TRBV7-8|TRBD1|TRBJ1-2
TGTGCCAGCAGCCTTGGGACAGACGATGGCTACACCTTC
CASSLGTDDGYTF
>.|TRBV19|TRBD1|TRBJ1-3
TGTGCCAGTAGTATTAATCCGTTACAGGGGTCTGGAAACACCATATATTTT
CASSINPLQGSGNTIYF
>.|TRBV7-2|TRBD1|TRBJ1-2
TGTGCCAGCAGCGCCGACAGGGGAGGAGGTGGCTACACCTTC
CASSADRGGGGYTF
>.|TRBV5-1|.|TRBJ1-6
TGCGCCAGCAGGGCCAATAATTCACCCCTCCACTTT
CASRANNSPLHF
>.|TRBV4-1|.|TRBJ1-1
TGCGCCAGCAGCCAAGCGGGGGTGAACACTGAAGCTTTCTTT
CASSQAGVNTEAFF
>.|TRBV6-5|.|TRBJ2-2
TGTGCCAGCAGTTCTACAGGGTTCGTCGCCGGGGAGCTGTTTTTT
CASSSTGFVAGELFF
>.|TRBV27|TRBD1|TRBJ2-1
TGTGCCAGCAGGGGACAGGTAGGCAATGAGCAGTTCTTC
CASRGQVGNEQFF
>once|TRBV6-5|.|TRBJ2-2
TGTGCCAGCAGTAACAGGGACACCGGGGAGCTGTTTTTT
CASSNRDTGELFF
>.|TRBV9|TRBD2|TRBJ2-1
TGTGCCAGCAGCGTGAGGGAGGGTGAGCAGTTCTTC
CASSVREGEQFF
>.|TRBV30|TRBD1|TRBJ1-1
TGTGCCTGGACCTACGACAGGGGGAACACTGAAGCTTTCTTT
CAWTYDRGNTEAFF
>.|TRBV14|TRBD1|TRBJ2-1
TGTGCCAGCAGCCAAGAAGGCAGGGGGTTTTTCAATGAGCAGTTCTTC
CASSQEGRGFFNEQFF
>.|TRBV7-8|TRBD2|TRBJ2-1
TGTGCCAGCAGCTCCAAAAGACTAGCGGGGGATTACAATGAGCAGTTCTTC
CASSSKRLAGDYNEQFF
>.|TRBV13|.|TRBJ2-2
TGTGCCAGCAGCCCGGCCCGCAGGCCGTCCACCGGGGAGCTGTTTTTT
CASSPARRPSTGELFF
>.|TRBV5-1|.|TRBJ2-1
TGCGCCAGCAGCTTGGTTGGTAGCTCCTACAATGAGCAGTTCTTC
CASSLVGSSYNEQFF
>.|TRBV19|TRBD1|TRBJ1-5
TGTGCCAGTAGTGATACAGGGGTAGGGAGTCAGCCCCAGCATTTT
CASSDTGVGSQPQHF
>.|TRBV13|.|TRBJ2-1
TGTGCCAGCAGCTATGGGACAAACAATGAGCAGTTCTTC
CASSYGTNNEQFF
>few|TRBV2|.|TRBJ2-1
TGTGCCAGCACCTACCCGCCGGGCAGCGGTGGGAATGAGCAGTTCTTC
CASTYPPGSGGNEQFF
>once|TRBV7-3|TRBD2|TRBJ2-7
TGTGCCAGCAGCCCGACTAGCTTTGGGGCCCACGAGCAGTACTTC
CASSPTSFGAHEQYF